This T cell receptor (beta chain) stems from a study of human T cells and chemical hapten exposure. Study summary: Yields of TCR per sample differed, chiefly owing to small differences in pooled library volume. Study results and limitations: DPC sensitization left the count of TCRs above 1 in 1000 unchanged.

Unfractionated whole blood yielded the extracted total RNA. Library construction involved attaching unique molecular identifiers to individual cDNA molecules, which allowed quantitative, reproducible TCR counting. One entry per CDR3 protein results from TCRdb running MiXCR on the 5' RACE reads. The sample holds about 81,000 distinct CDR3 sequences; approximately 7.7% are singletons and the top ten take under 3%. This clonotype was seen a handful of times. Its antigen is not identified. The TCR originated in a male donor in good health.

DNA of the CDR3: TGTGCCAGCAGCCAAGATCCGGTTTTCTATGGCTACACCTTC. It translates to CASSQDPVFYGYTF. V and J are TRBV3-1 and TRBJ1-2; D is ambiguous. Looked up from germline, CDR1 is LGHDT and CDR2 is YNNKEL (reference sequence). This CDR3 region has 14 residues. V was clipped by 0 bases and J by 4 bases, with 9 bases between them.